The next 17 T cell receptor beta chains were all read from a single sample in a study of beta chain features in type 1 diabetes. Expressed TCRB transcripts were sequenced, since all the RNA that had been isolated was reverse transcribed. Produced via immunoSEQ multiplex PCR; TCRdb's table is partial and in-frame only. The repertoire consists of 200,000 to 250,000 clones, with 25% to 35% occurring once and the leading ten covering 3.5% to 4.5%. Material for sequencing was central memory CD4+ T cells from blood. All receptors come from a man between 25 and 39 years old in good health.

This clone was observed a few times. V usage is TRBV5-1 and J usage is TRBJ2-1; 10 nucleotides match TRBD2. The trim removed 4 bases at V and 4 bases at J, leaving 5 bases unmatched. The CDR3 loop spans 15 amino acids. Germline V gives CDR1 SGHRS, CDR2 YFSETQ. In nucleotides, the CDR3 is TGCGCCAGCAGCCTAACTAGCGGGGCGTACAATGAGCAGTTCTTC. This encodes CASSLTSGAYNEQFF.

The CDR3 DNA sequence: TGTGCCAGCAGCCCACGGGGGTCCGCGGAGCCCCAGCATTTT. Its translation: CASSPRGSAEPQHF. The chain is built from TRBV7-2 and TRBJ1-5; D might be TRBD1 (5 bases). The CDR3 is made up of 14 amino acids. Trimming stripped 5 bases from V and 8 bases from J, with 16 bases between. Looked up from germline, CDR1 is SGHTA and CDR2 is FQGNSA.

This clone was counted only a few times. The genes are TRBV21-1 and TRBJ1-1. TRBV21-1 is flagged as a pseudogene. The CDR3 length is 15 residues. The CDR3 reads CASSPSRDGDTEAFF. CDR3 in DNA: TGTGCCAGCAGCCCGTCTCGGGACGGGGACACTGAAGCTTTCTTT.

This clone was detected a few times. V and J are TRBV2 and TRBJ1-2; D perhaps matches TRBD1 (6 bases). In germline, CDR1 is SNHLY, CDR2 FYNNEI. CDR3 length equals 14 residues. V was clipped by 4 bases and J by 6 bases, with 15 bases between them. The CDR3 protein is CASSVVQGRDGYTF. In DNA, the CDR3 is TGTGCCAGCAGTGTTGTTCAGGGGCGGGATGGCTACACCTTC.

The genes are TRBV29-1 and TRBJ2-3; D is possibly TRBD1 (6 bases). Trimming pared 1 base from V and 11 bases from J, leaving 22 bases between. CDR3 length: 15 amino acids. CDR1 is SQVTM and CDR2 is ANQGSEA in the germline V gene. CDR3 bases: TGCAGCGTTGAAGCGGCTAGGGGGAACCTTGACCGGCAGTATTTT. Translation gives CSVEAARGNLDRQYF.

V usage is TRBV5-1 and J usage is TRBJ1-6; unclear D gene. Per the germline V gene, CDR1 is SGHRS and CDR2 is YFSETQ. V lost 4 bases and J lost 9, with 20 bases in between. The CDR3 extends over 16 amino acids. DNA of the CDR3: TGCGCCAGCAGCCTGGAGGACCCCCGGGGTGGTTCACCCCTCCACTTT. Translated, it gives CASSLEDPRGGSPLHF.

This clone was counted many times. The sample has other DNA sequences that encode this CDR3 too. This chain uses TRBV6-5 with TRBJ2-7, with D perhaps TRBD1 (6 bases). CDR1 MNHEY and CDR2 SVGAGI come from the germline V gene. CDR3 length equals 13 residues. With 5 bases removed from V and 4 bases from J, the gap between germline ends came to 12 bases. In DNA, the CDR3 is TGTGCCAGCAGTGAAGGGACAAAATACGAGCAGTACTTC. Translation gives CASSEGTKYEQYF.

As DNA, the CDR3 is TGTGCCAGCAGCGCCCTTTTAGCGGGATGGAGGGGGACCCAGTACTTC. It yields the protein CASSALLAGWRGTQYF. V usage is TRBV7-2 and J usage is TRBJ2-5; TRBD2 matches at 8 bases. The CDR3 runs 16 residues. V gave up 5 bases and J gave up 7 bases; unmatched junction bases: 15. Germline V gene lookup returns CDR1 SGHTA and CDR2 FQGNSA.

CDR3 sequence reads: CASSLATSRPSGYTF. CDR3 DNA sequence: TGTGCCAGCAGCTTAGCGACGTCCCGCCCGAGTGGCTACACCTTC. The J gene is TRBJ1-2, the V gene TRBV7-2, with D unresolved. Trimming removed 0 bases at V and 7 bases at J, with 15 bases between. Germline CDR1 reads SGHTA; CDR2 reads FQGNSA. The CDR3 consists of 15 residues. The full variable domain, completed using reference TRBV7-2 and TRBJ1-2, is GAGVSQSPSNKVTEKGKDVELRCDPISGHTALYWYRQSLGQGLEFLIYFQGNSAPDKSGLPSDRFSAERTGGSVSTLTIQRTQQEDSAVYLCASSLATSRPSGYTFGSGTRLTVV.

This clone has only a few counts. The rearrangement joins TRBV7-2 to TRBJ2-3; D ambiguous. Germline CDR1 is SGHTA and CDR2 is FQGNSA. Trimming pared 9 bases from V and 4 bases from J, leaving 8 bases between. There are 11 residues in the CDR3. In nucleotides, the CDR3 is TGTGCCAGTCGAAGGGCAGATACGCAGTATTTT. Its translation is CASRRADTQYF. Full variable domain (outside the CDR3, taken from reference TRBV7-2 and TRBJ2-3): GAGVSQSPSNKVTEKGKDVELRCDPISGHTALYWYRQSLGQGLEFLIYFQGNSAPDKSGLPSDRFSAERTGGSVSTLTIQRTQQEDSAVYLCASRRADTQYFGPGTRLTVL.

This clone appeared a single time. The chain's CDR3 is CAWKASGRGTDTQYF. CDR3 nucleotides: TGTGCCTGGAAGGCTAGCGGGAGAGGCACAGATACGCAGTATTTT. The V call is TRBV30, the J call TRBJ2-3, with 10 bases matching TRBD2. The V and J ends lost 4 bases and 1 base, in that order; junction bases with no gene match: 5. The CDR3 is 15 amino acids. Germline V gene data show CDR1 as GTSNPN and CDR2 as SVGIG (reference sequence).

The chain combines TRBV4-1 with TRBJ2-7, with 8 nucleotides matching TRBD1. Unmatched junction bases numbered 2, after V lost 1 base and J lost 3 bases. Per germline, CDR1 MGHRA and CDR2 YSYEKL. CDR3 length: 14 amino acids. CDR3 coding DNA: TGCGCCAGCAGCCAAGTACAGGGGGTCTACGAGCAGTACTTC. It codes for CASSQVQGVYEQYF.

This clone has a handful of counts. CDR3 residues: CASSLNLLSYEQYF. In DNA, the CDR3 is TGTGCCAGCAGCTTAAACCTACTCTCCTACGAGCAGTACTTC. The gene calls are TRBV7-2 and TRBJ2-7, with D hard to call. The germline V and J ends were trimmed by 2 bases and 0 bases, with 8 bases remaining between them. The CDR3 consists of 14 residues. CDR1 is SGHTA, CDR2 FQGNSA, per germline.

The genes are TRBV18 and TRBJ2-1; D is perhaps TRBD1 (5 bases). V was pared by 2 bases and J by 8 bases, with 13 bases between. Germline V gene sequence: CDR1 KGHSH, CDR2 LQKENI. The CDR3 extends over 14 amino acids. CDR3 sequence: CASSPLRTRDEQFF. DNA of the CDR3: TGTGCCAGCTCACCATTGAGGACAAGGGATGAGCAGTTCTTC.

V gene TRBV4-3 combines with J gene TRBJ2-1; tentative D call: TRBD2 (6 bases). CDR1 LGHNA and CDR2 YSLEER come from the germline V gene. Trimming stripped 1 base from V and 9 bases from J, with 22 bases between. This CDR3 is 17 amino acids long. CDR3 DNA: TGCGCCAGCAGCCAAGTCGCTGCACTTCGGGGGAGCGCTGAGCAGTTCTTC. Its protein is CASSQVAALRGSAEQFF.

The rearrangement links TRBV7-9 to TRBJ2-7; TRBD2 might be the D (6 bases). This CDR3 region has 14 residues. Trimming took off 5 bases at V and 2 bases at J, with 13 bases between the two ends. In germline, CDR1 is SEHNR, CDR2 FQNEAQ (reference sequence). CDR3 nucleotides: TGTGCCAGCAGCCCGGGGGACCCCACCTACGAGCAGTACTTC. Its translation: CASSPGDPTYEQYF.

The rearrangement links TRBV25-1 to TRBJ2-5; D not certain. The V end was cut by 5 bases, the J end by 0 bases, with 13 bases between. This CDR3 is built from 15 residues. Germline V gene lookup returns CDR1 MGHDK and CDR2 SYGVNS. CDR3 loop: CASSTSGRHQETQYF. CDR3 in DNA: TGTGCCAGCAGTACCTCCGGACGGCACCAAGAGACCCAGTACTTC.